The T cell receptor beta chain under discussion was sequenced for a study of Graves' ophthalmopathy and Graves' hyperthyroidism. Excluded were patients with other autoimmune diseases, uncontrolled infections, pregnancy or lactation. Fresh peripheral blood (less than 11 ml) yielded the PBMCs. The ends were cut back, 3 bases at V and 3 bases at J, with 20 bases in the middle. The CDR3 is 17 residues long. The germline V gene has CDR1 MNHNS and CDR2 SASEGT. Ten or more counts support this clonotype. Researchers took RNA transcripts and amplified TCR beta CDR3 regions from them. First-round RT-PCR employed HTBI primers, with a second-round multiplex PCR after it. TCRdb itself ran the multiplex PCR reads through MiXCR, one entry per CDR3 protein. The sample lists fewer than 650,000 distinct CDR3 sequences; 20% to 25% were seen once.

Specimen: peripheral blood. This clonotype was sampled from a woman aged 18-35 years with stable Graves' hyperthyroidism. Some clones in this sample may be carry-over from other donors' samples. The chain joins TRBV6-1 to TRBJ2-5; D is perhaps TRBD1 (6 bases). The CDR3 sequence is CASSDRPLVGQKETQYF. For the CDR3, the DNA is TGTGCCAGCAGTGATCGGCCTCTGGTAGGACAGAAAGAGACCCAGTACTTC.